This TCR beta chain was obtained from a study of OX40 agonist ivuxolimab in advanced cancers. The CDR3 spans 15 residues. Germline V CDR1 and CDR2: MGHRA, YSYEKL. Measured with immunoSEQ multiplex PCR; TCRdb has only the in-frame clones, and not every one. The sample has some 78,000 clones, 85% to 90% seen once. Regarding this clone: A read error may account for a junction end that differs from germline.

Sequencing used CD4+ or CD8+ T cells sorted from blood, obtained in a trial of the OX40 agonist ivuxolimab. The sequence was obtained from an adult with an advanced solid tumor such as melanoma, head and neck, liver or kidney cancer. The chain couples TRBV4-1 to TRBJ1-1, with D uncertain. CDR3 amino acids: CASSKEGIMNTEAFF. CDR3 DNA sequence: TGCGCCAGCAGCAAAGAAGGTATTATGAACACTGAAGCTTTCTTT.